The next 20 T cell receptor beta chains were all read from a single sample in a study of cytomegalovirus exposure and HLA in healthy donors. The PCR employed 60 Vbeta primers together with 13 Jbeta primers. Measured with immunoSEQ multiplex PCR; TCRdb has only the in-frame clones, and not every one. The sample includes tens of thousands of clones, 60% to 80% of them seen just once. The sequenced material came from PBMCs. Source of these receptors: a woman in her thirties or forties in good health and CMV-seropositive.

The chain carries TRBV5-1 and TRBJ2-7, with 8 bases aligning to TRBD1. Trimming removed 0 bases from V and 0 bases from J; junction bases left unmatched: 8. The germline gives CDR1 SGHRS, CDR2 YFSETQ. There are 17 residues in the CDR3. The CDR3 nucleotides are TGCGCCAGCAGCTTGGGGGGTGTGACAGGGGTCTCCTACGAGCAGTACTTC. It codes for CASSLGGVTGVSYEQYF.

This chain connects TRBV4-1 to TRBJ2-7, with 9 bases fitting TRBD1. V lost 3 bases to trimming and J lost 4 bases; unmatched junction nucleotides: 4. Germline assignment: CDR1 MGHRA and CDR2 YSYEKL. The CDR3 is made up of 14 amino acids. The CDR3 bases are TGCGCCAGCAGCCACGGGACAGGGATATACGAGCAGTACTTC. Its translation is CASSHGTGIYEQYF.

The CDR3 reads CASSSELSLAKNIQYF. DNA for the CDR3: TGTGCCAGCAGCTCCGAACTGTCTCTAGCCAAAAACATTCAGTACTTC. The J gene is TRBJ2-4, the V gene TRBV5-6; D call uncertain. The CDR3 totals 16 residues. V was cut by 3 bases and J by 0 bases, with 13 bases left in between. Germline V gives CDR1 SGHDT, CDR2 YYEEEE. Using reference TRBV5-6 and TRBJ2-4 for the parts outside the CDR3, the full variable domain is DAGVTQSPTHLIKTRGQQVTLRCSPKSGHDTVSWYQQALGQGPQFIFQYYEEEERQRGNFPDRFSGHQFPNYSSELNVNALLLGDSALYLCASSSELSLAKNIQYFGAGTRLSVL.

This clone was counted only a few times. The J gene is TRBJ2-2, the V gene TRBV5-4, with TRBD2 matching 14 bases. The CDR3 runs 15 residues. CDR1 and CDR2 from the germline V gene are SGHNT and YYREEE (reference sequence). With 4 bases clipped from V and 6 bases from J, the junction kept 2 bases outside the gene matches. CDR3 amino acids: CASSRLAGGPGELFF. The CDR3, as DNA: TGTGCCAGCAGCCGACTAGCGGGGGGGCCCGGGGAGCTGTTTTTT.

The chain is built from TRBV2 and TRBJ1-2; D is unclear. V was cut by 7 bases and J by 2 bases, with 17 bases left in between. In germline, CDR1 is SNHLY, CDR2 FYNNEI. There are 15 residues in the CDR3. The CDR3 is CASTEVPSRNYGYTF. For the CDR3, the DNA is TGTGCCAGCACCGAAGTCCCCTCCAGGAACTATGGCTACACCTTC.

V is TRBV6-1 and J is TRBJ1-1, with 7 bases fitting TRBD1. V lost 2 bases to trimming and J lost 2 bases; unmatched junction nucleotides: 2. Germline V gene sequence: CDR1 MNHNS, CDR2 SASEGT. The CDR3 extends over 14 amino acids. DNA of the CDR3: TGTGCCAGCAGTGAAAGGGACAGAAACACTGAAGCTTTCTTT. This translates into CASSERDRNTEAFF.

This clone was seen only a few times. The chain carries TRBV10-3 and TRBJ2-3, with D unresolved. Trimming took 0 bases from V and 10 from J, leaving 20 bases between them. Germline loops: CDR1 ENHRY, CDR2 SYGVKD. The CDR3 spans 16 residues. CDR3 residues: CAISESLLASPRAQYF. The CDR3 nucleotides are TGTGCCATCAGTGAGTCTTTATTGGCTTCCCCTCGGGCGCAGTATTTT.

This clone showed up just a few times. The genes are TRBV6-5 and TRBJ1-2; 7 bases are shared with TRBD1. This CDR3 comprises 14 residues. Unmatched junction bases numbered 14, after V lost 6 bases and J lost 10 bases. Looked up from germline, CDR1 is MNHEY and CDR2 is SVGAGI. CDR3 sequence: CASSSGGSLQLYTF. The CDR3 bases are TGTGCCAGCAGCTCAGGGGGGAGCCTACAACTCTACACCTTC.

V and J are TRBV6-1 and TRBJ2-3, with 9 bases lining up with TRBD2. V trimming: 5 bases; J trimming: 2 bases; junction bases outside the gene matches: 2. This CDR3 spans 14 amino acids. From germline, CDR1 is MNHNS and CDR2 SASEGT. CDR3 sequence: CASSPGLATDTQYF. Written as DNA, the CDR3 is TGTGCCAGCAGTCCGGGACTAGCCACAGATACGCAGTATTTT.

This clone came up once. The DNA for the CDR3 is TGTGCCAGCAGTACAATCGACGGACTCTACGAGCAGTACTTC. It is translated as CASSTIDGLYEQYF. This chain joins TRBV2 and TRBJ2-7; perhaps TRBD2 as D (5 bases). In germline, CDR1 is SNHLY, CDR2 FYNNEI. The CDR3 is 14 residues long. Trimming removed 5 bases from V and 3 bases from J, with 14 bases in between.

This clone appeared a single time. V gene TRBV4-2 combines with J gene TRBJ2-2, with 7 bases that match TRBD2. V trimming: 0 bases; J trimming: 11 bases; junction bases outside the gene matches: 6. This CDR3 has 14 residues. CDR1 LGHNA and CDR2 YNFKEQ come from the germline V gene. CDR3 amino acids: CASSQEGLPDELFF. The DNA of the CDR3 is TGTGCCAGCAGCCAAGAGGGACTACCGGATGAGCTGTTTTTT.

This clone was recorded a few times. The CDR3 loop is CSVSTVEQYF. The CDR3 nucleotides are TGCAGCGTTTCGACAGTAGAGCAGTACTTC. This chain links TRBV29-1 with TRBJ2-7; weak D call: TRBD1 (5 bases). Germline assignment: CDR1 SQVTM and CDR2 ANQGSEA. V was trimmed by 5 bases and J by 7 bases, leaving 9 bases between them. The CDR3 sequence is 10 residues long.

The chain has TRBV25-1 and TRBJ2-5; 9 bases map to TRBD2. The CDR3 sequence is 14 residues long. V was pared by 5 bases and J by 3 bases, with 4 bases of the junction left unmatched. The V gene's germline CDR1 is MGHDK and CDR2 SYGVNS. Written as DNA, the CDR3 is TGTGCCAGCAGTAAGACTAGCGGTGAAGAGACCCAGTACTTC. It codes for CASSKTSGEETQYF.

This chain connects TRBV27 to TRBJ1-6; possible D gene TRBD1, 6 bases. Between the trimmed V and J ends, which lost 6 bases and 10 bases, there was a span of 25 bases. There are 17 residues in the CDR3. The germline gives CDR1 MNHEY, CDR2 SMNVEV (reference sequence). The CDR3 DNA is TGTGCCAGCAGAACCCTCAAGGACAGCTCAATTGGATCACCCCTCCACTTT. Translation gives CASRTLKDSSIGSPLHF.

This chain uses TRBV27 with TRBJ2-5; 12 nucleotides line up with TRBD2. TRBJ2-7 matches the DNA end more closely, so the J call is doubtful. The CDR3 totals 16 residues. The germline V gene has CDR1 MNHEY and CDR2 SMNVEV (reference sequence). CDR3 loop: CASSPSGGAVVYEQYF. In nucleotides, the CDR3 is TGTGCCAGCAGTCCTAGCGGGGGGGCCGTAGTTTACGAGCAGTACTTC.

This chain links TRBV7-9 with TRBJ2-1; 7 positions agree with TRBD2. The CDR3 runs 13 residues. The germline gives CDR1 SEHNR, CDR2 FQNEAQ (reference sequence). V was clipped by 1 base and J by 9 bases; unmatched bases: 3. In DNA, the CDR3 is TGTGCCAGCAGCTTAGGCGGGGGAGCTGAGCAGTTCTTC. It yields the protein CASSLGGGAEQFF.

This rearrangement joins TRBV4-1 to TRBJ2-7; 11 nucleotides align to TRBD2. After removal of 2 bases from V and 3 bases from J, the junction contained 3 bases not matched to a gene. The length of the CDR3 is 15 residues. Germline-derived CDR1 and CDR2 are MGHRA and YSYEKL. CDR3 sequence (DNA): TGCGCCAGCAGCCAATCCGGACTAGCGGGCTACGAGCAGTACTTC. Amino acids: CASSQSGLAGYEQYF.

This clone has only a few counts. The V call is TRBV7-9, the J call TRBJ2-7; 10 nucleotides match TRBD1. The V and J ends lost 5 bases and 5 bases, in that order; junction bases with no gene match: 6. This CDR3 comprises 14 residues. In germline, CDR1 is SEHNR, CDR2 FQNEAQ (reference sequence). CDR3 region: CASSPGQGFHEQYF. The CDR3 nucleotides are TGTGCCAGCAGCCCGGGACAGGGGTTCCACGAGCAGTACTTC. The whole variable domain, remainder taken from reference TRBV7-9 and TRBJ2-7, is DTGVSQNPRHKITKRGQNVTFRCDPISEHNRLYWYRQTLGQGPEFLTYFQNEAQLEKSRLLSDRFSAERPKGSFSTLEIQRTEQGDSAMYLCASSPGQGFHEQYFGPGTRLTVT.

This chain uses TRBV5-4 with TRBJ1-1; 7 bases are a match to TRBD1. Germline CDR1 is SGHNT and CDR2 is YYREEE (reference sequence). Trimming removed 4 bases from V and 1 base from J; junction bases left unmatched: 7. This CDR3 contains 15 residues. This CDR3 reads CASSNRQGQNTEAFF. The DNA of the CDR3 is TGTGCCAGCAGCAATCGACAGGGACAGAACACTGAAGCTTTCTTT.

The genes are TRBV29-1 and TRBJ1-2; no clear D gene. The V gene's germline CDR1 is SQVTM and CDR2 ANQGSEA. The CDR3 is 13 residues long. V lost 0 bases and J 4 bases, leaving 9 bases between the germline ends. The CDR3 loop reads CSVEDNYPYGYTF. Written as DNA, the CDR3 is TGCAGCGTTGAAGACAACTATCCCTATGGCTACACCTTC.